One and the same sample provided the 18 T cell receptor beta chains below, sequenced in a study of T cell repertoires in cytomegalovirus infection. TCRdb passed the reads through MiXCR, listing each CDR3 protein once. The sample comprises approximately 730,000 distinct CDR3 sequences, 25% to 30% of which are singletons, and around 13% rests with the top ten. These receptors' antigens are unknown. The sample was cultured CD8+ T cells from PBMCs, taken from culture after CMV antigen stimulation. These receptors all come from a human donor in good health (CMV status not recorded). Some clones in this sample may be carry-over from other donors' samples.

V gene TRBV7-2 combines with J gene TRBJ2-3; 10 nucleotides match TRBD2. CDR3 length: 13 residues. V lost 1 base to trimming and J lost 11 bases; unmatched junction nucleotides: 3. Germline assignment: CDR1 SGHTA and CDR2 FQGNSA. CDR3 amino acids: CASSLDSSGGQYF. As DNA, the CDR3 is TGTGCCAGCAGCTTAGACTCTAGCGGGGGGCAGTATTTT.

The V and J genes are TRBV27 and TRBJ1-5; the D is unclear. The germline V gene has CDR1 MNHEY and CDR2 SMNVEV (reference sequence). The CDR3 loop spans 14 amino acids. Trimming stripped 8 bases from V and 1 base from J, with 12 bases between. For the CDR3, the DNA is TGTGCCAGCGCCCTGGCGGGGAGCAATCAGCCCCAGCATTTT. Its translation is CASALAGSNQPQHF.

This clonotype occurred a few times. V is TRBV18 and J is TRBJ2-7, with 9 bases identical to TRBD1. The CDR3 has 15 residues. V shed 2 bases and J 5 bases; nucleotides not matched to a gene: 7. Germline CDR1 and CDR2: KGHSH and LQKENI. The CDR3, as DNA: TGTGCCAGCTCACCAGTGCGGGACAGGGACCACGAGCAGTACTTC. It encodes CASSPVRDRDHEQYF.

This clonotype was counted many times. This chain connects TRBV28 to TRBJ2-5, with 11 bases aligning to TRBD2. The ends lost 5 bases at V and 1 base at J; junction bases unmatched: 18. The CDR3 contains 20 residues. Germline CDR1 reads MDHEN; CDR2 reads SYDVKM. The CDR3 nucleotides are TGTGCCAGCAGTCCCCGCGGGGGGCTAGCGGGGGGACCTCGCCAAGAGACCCAGTACTTC. Translated, it gives CASSPRGGLAGGPRQETQYF.

CDR3 coding DNA: TGTGCCAGCAGTTTATCGGGGGACACGTTCACAGATACGCAGTATTTT. Amino acids: CASSLSGDTFTDTQYF. This chain connects TRBV27 to TRBJ2-3; possible D gene TRBD1, 6 bases. The CDR3 is 16 amino acids. Germline V gene lookup returns CDR1 MNHEY and CDR2 SMNVEV (reference sequence). The ends were cut back, 0 bases at V and 2 bases at J, with 12 bases in the middle.

This chain joins TRBV15 and TRBJ1-2; 9 bases map to TRBD1. Looked up from germline, CDR1 is LNHNV and CDR2 is YYDKDF (reference sequence). J was trimmed by 4 bases and V by 0 bases; bases with no gene match: 3. The CDR3 consists of 15 residues. CDR3 sequence (DNA): TGTGCCACCAGCAGAGATGGGGACAGGGCCTATGGCTACACCTTC. Its protein product is CATSRDGDRAYGYTF.

This clonotype was seen more than once but under ten times. The chain joins TRBV6-1 to TRBJ2-2; 13 nucleotides match TRBD2. The CDR3 has 16 amino acids. Trimming removed 6 bases from V and 5 bases from J; junction bases left unmatched: 6. The V gene's germline CDR1 is MNHNS and CDR2 SASEGT. The CDR3: CASRTTSGGATGELFF. Written as DNA, the CDR3 is TGTGCCAGCAGAACTACTAGCGGGGGGGCAACCGGGGAGCTGTTTTTT.

This clonotype appeared a few times. The chain has TRBV7-6 and TRBJ2-6; D possibly matches TRBD1 or TRBD2 (6 bases each). This CDR3 comprises 16 residues. Germline lookup yields CDR1 SGHVS and CDR2 FNYEAQ. V was pared by 6 bases and J by 4 bases, with 16 bases between. Here the CDR3 reads CASSSFRGHGANVLTF. The CDR3 DNA reads as TGTGCCAGCAGTTCCTTTCGGGGGCACGGGGCCAACGTCCTGACTTTC.

This rearrangement joins TRBV19 to TRBJ2-3, with 10 bases aligning to TRBD2. Germline CDR1 LNHDA, CDR2 SQIVND (reference sequence). The CDR3 runs to 19 residues. The J segment lost 0 bases and the V segment lost 7 bases, leaving 16 bases of the junction unmatched. Here the CDR3 reads CASKAREGYSGGSTDTQYF. Here the CDR3 DNA reads TGTGCCAGTAAAGCCCGAGAAGGTTATAGCGGGGGGAGCACAGATACGCAGTATTTT.

V gene TRBV28 combines with J gene TRBJ2-5; tentatively, D is TRBD1 (6 bases). Germline CDR1 and CDR2: MDHEN and SYDVKM. V dropped 4 bases and J dropped 2 bases, with 17 bases sitting between them. The CDR3 is 16 residues long. The CDR3 protein is CASSYPGENLQETQYF. The CDR3 bases are TGTGCCAGCAGTTACCCAGGGGAGAACTTGCAAGAGACCCAGTACTTC.

Note on this clonotype: A read error may be the cause here, since a much bigger clone is one base away. The rearrangement joins TRBV12-3 or TRBV12-4 to TRBJ2-1, with unresolved D. CDR3 size: 12 residues. CDR3 in amino acids: CASSPVGNEKFF. CDR3 bases: TGTGCCAGCAGTCCGGTGGGTAATGAGAAGTTCTTC.

This clonotype was observed a handful of times. The chain uses TRBV7-6 and TRBJ2-2; D gene ambiguous. Germline V gene sequence: CDR1 SGHVS, CDR2 FNYEAQ. Trimming removed 4 bases at V and 0 bases at J, with 9 bases between. This CDR3 is 15 amino acids long. CDR3 DNA sequence: TGTGCCAGCAGCTCCCCGGCCGCGAACACCGGGGAGCTGTTTTTT. Protein product: CASSSPAANTGELFF.

There are a few counts of this clonotype. The J gene is TRBJ2-1, the V gene TRBV12-3 or TRBV12-4; the D gene is possibly TRBD1 (5 bases). V lost 1 base and J lost 7, with 14 bases in between. CDR3 length: 15 residues. The CDR3 sequence: CASSLGSREGNEQFF. DNA of the CDR3: TGTGCCAGCAGTTTAGGTTCCAGGGAAGGTAATGAGCAGTTCTTC.

The chain couples TRBV6-2 or TRBV6-3 to TRBJ2-1; 12 bases are shared with TRBD2. The J segment lost 3 bases and the V segment lost 8 bases, leaving 2 bases of the junction unmatched. Germline V lookup: CDR1 MNHEY, CDR2 SVGEGT. The CDR3 covers 14 residues. For the CDR3, the DNA is TGTGCCAGCGGACTAGCGGGGTACTACAATGAGCAGTTCTTC. Amino acids: CASGLAGYYNEQFF.

The chain uses TRBV4-1 and TRBJ2-2, with TRBD1 matching over 9 bases. The germline CDR1 and CDR2 sequences are MGHRA and YSYEKL. V lost 1 base and J lost 3; bases outside the gene matches: 12. This CDR3 contains 19 residues. The CDR3 reads CASSQAAYRGRMDTGELFF. The CDR3, as DNA: TGCGCCAGCAGCCAAGCCGCTTACAGGGGGCGCATGGACACCGGGGAGCTGTTTTTT.

The V call is TRBV28, the J call TRBJ2-5, with 7 bases that match TRBD2. The CDR3 has 16 residues. Trimming removed 5 bases from V and 4 bases from J; junction bases left unmatched: 13. Germline loops: CDR1 MDHEN, CDR2 SYDVKM. CDR3 nucleotide sequence: TGTGCCAGCAGTACTACCGGGAGGAGGGAGCCAGAGACCCAGTACTTC. Translating it yields CASSTTGRREPETQYF.

This chain uses TRBV2 with TRBJ2-5; 10 bases are shared with TRBD1. Germline V CDR1 and CDR2: SNHLY, FYNNEI. The junction had 5 bases not matched to a gene; V was cut back by 10 bases and J by 3 bases. The CDR3 contains 13 residues. CDR3 residues: CATRDRGEETQYF. The DNA for the CDR3 is TGTGCCACCAGGGACAGGGGAGAAGAGACCCAGTACTTC.

This clonotype was observed once. This chain links TRBV20-1 with TRBJ2-3; 8 positions agree with TRBD1. J was trimmed by 2 bases and V by 5 bases; bases with no gene match: 6. CDR1 is DFQATT and CDR2 is SNEGSKA in the germline V gene (reference sequence). The CDR3 spans 14 residues. The CDR3 DNA reads TGCAGTGCTCAACAGGGGGATCCCACAGATACGCAGTATTTT. The encoded protein is CSAQQGDPTDTQYF.